This passage covers 21 T cell receptor beta chains from one sample sequenced in a study of blood T cell repertoires in COVID-19. Profiled with immunoSEQ multiplex PCR; TCRdb holds only in-frame clones, not every one. The sample includes tens of thousands of clones, roughly 86% seen only once; the top ten take around 7.3%. The specimen sequenced was peripheral blood. Receptors were obtained from a man in his fifties with active or convalescent COVID-19.

The chain employs TRBV6-1 and TRBJ2-4; maybe TRBD2 (5 bases). From germline, CDR1 is MNHNS and CDR2 SASEGT. This CDR3 has 14 residues. Trimming removed 2 bases at V and 4 bases at J, with 9 bases between. The CDR3 DNA is TGTGCCAGCAGTGAATCTCGGGGAAAAAACATTCAGTACTTC. The encoded protein is CASSESRGKNIQYF.

The chain has TRBV9 and TRBJ2-3; D is unclear. CDR3 length: 14 amino acids. The V gene lost 3 bases and the J gene lost 4 bases, with 12 bases spanning the gap. The germline gives CDR1 SGDLS, CDR2 YYNGEE. The CDR3 bases are TGTGCCAGCAGCGAAGAGGCTATATCAGATACGCAGTATTTT. Amino acids: CASSEEAISDTQYF.

CDR3 coding DNA: TGTGCCAGCAGCTTAGCCGGTAGCGGAAACACTGAAGCTTTCTTT. It codes for CASSLAGSGNTEAFF. This chain connects TRBV7-9 to TRBJ1-1; D not resolved. The V gene lost 0 bases and the J gene lost 2 bases, with 10 bases spanning the gap. Per the germline V gene, CDR1 is SEHNR and CDR2 is FQNEAQ (reference sequence). This CDR3 has 15 amino acids.

V usage is TRBV3-1 (or the pseudogene TRBV3-2) and J usage is TRBJ1-1, with a weak D call TRBD1 (5 bases). From germline, CDR1 is LGHDT and CDR2 YNNKEL (reference sequence). This CDR3 has 13 amino acids. Trimming removed 1 base from V and 4 bases from J, with 7 bases in between. In DNA, the CDR3 is TGTGCCAGCAGCCAAGTAAGGGGCACTGAAGCTTTCTTT. It encodes CASSQVRGTEAFF.

A few counts support this clone. J is TRBJ1-6 and V is TRBV6-2 or TRBV6-3; possibly TRBD1 for D (6 bases). V was clipped by 5 bases and J by 10 bases, with 15 bases between them. Germline V CDR1 and CDR2: MNHEY, SVGEGT. This CDR3 is built from 14 residues. Here the CDR3 reads CASSPWIGGSPLHF. Here the CDR3 DNA reads TGTGCCAGCAGTCCCTGGATAGGGGGATCACCCCTCCACTTT.

This clone turned up a few times. V usage is TRBV10-3 and J usage is TRBJ1-1; D not resolved. This CDR3 is built from 14 residues. Germline V gene lookup returns CDR1 ENHRY and CDR2 SYGVKD. Trimming took off 7 bases at V and 4 bases at J, with 16 bases between the two ends. CDR3 coding DNA: TGTGCCATCATCCCAGACGGTGGAGGCACTGAAGCTTTCTTT. This gives the protein CAIIPDGGGTEAFF.

V usage is TRBV6-4 and J usage is TRBJ2-5; 14 bases align to TRBD2. CDR3 length equals 19 residues. Looked up from germline, CDR1 is MRHNA and CDR2 is SNTAGT. J lost 0 bases, V lost 0 bases, and 6 bases had no gene match. The CDR3 sequence: CASSDSRLAGGQYQETQYF. The CDR3 region has the DNA TGTGCCAGCAGTGACTCTCGACTAGCGGGGGGGCAGTACCAAGAGACCCAGTACTTC.

The chain recombines TRBV10-3 with TRBJ1-1; D is possibly TRBD1 (5 bases). The length of the CDR3 is 11 residues. Germline V gives CDR1 ENHRY, CDR2 SYGVKD. Deletions cut 10 bases from V and 4 bases from J, with 10 bases between. The CDR3 loop reads CATQGSTEAFF. The CDR3 DNA reads as TGTGCCACTCAGGGCTCCACTGAAGCTTTCTTT.

The chain joins TRBV4-2 to TRBJ2-1; 8 bases are shared with TRBD2. This CDR3 is built from 15 residues. Germline loops: CDR1 LGHNA, CDR2 YNFKEQ. J lost 2 bases, V lost 1 base, and 1 base had no gene match. Here the CDR3 reads CASSQAGGAYNEQFF. As DNA, the CDR3 is TGTGCCAGCAGCCAAGCCGGGGGGGCCTACAATGAGCAGTTCTTC.

This chain joins TRBV12-3 or TRBV12-4 and TRBJ1-1; 7 bases are a match to TRBD1. The length of the CDR3 is 12 residues. The J segment lost 10 bases and the V segment lost 6 bases, leaving 8 bases of the junction unmatched. This CDR3 is CASSLGQLRAFF. In DNA, the CDR3 is TGTGCCAGCAGCCTGGGACAGCTAAGAGCTTTCTTT.

The chain combines TRBV29-1 with TRBJ1-1; D is unresolved. The CDR3 is 13 amino acids. Germline-derived CDR1 and CDR2 are SQVTM and ANQGSEA. V was clipped by 3 bases and J by 0 bases, with 8 bases between them. CDR3 in amino acids: CSVEDFMNTEAFF. In nucleotides, the CDR3 is TGCAGCGTTGAGGACTTCATGAACACTGAAGCTTTCTTT.

The chain couples TRBV4-1 to TRBJ1-2; TRBD1 is a possible D gene (6 bases). The germline V gene encodes CDR1 MGHRA and CDR2 YSYEKL. The V and J ends lost 1 base and 7 bases respectively, with 16 bases between them. The CDR3 is 15 residues long. CDR3 DNA: TGCGCCAGCAGCCAAGTTGGGGAGGGGGGGAGTGGCTACACCTTC. As protein: CASSQVGEGGSGYTF.

The CDR3 sequence: CASSRGFYNSPLHF. CDR3 nucleotide sequence: TGTGCCAGCAGCAGGGGATTTTATAATTCACCCCTCCACTTT. This sequence joins TRBV27 and TRBJ1-6, with a weak D call TRBD1 (6 bases). The CDR3 totals 14 residues. V was trimmed by 6 bases and J by 4 bases, leaving 10 bases between them. The germline CDR1 and CDR2 sequences are MNHEY and SMNVEV (reference sequence).

The CDR3 reads CASSERLAVEGTQYF. The CDR3 DNA follows: TGTGCCAGCAGTGAAAGGCTAGCGGTGGAGGGGACCCAGTACTTC. The V call is TRBV6-1, the J call TRBJ2-5, with 7 bases aligning to TRBD2. V lost 2 bases to trimming and J lost 7 bases; unmatched junction nucleotides: 10. The CDR3 is 15 amino acids. Germline CDR1 is MNHNS and CDR2 is SASEGT.

This chain connects TRBV5-1 to TRBJ2-1; D might be TRBD2 (6 bases). The CDR3 has 14 residues. Germline CDR1 reads SGHRS; CDR2 reads YFSETQ. Trimming stripped 2 bases from V and 7 bases from J, with 13 bases between. The CDR3 nucleotides are TGCGCCAGCAGCTTCATCGCGGGGCCAAATGAGCAGTTCTTC. It yields the protein CASSFIAGPNEQFF.

The J gene is TRBJ1-2, the V gene TRBV10-2; D gene ambiguous. CDR1 is WSHSY and CDR2 is SAAADI in the germline V gene. This CDR3 comprises 11 residues. The ends were cut back, 3 bases at V and 4 bases at J, with 3 bases in the middle. In nucleotides, the CDR3 is TGCGCCAGCAGTGACCTCTATGGCTACACCTTC. The encoded protein is CASSDLYGYTF.

This chain uses TRBV7-2 with TRBJ2-1, with 12 positions matching TRBD1. The CDR3 consists of 16 residues. The junction had 9 bases not matched to a gene; V was cut back by 5 bases and J by 7 bases. The germline V gene has CDR1 SGHTA and CDR2 FQGNSA. The CDR3 loop is CASSASGTGGSNEQFF. Written as DNA, the CDR3 is TGTGCCAGCAGCGCCTCCGGGACAGGGGGCTCTAATGAGCAGTTCTTC.

The chain uses TRBV11-2 and TRBJ2-3, with 10 bases identical to TRBD1. Germline V CDR1 and CDR2: SGHAT, FQNNGV. The ends lost 1 base at V and 5 bases at J; junction bases unmatched: 0. CDR3 size: 14 residues. The CDR3 sequence: CASSLGDRGDTQYF. CDR3 sequence (DNA): TGTGCCAGCAGCTTAGGGGACAGGGGAGATACGCAGTATTTT.

This chain links TRBV30 with TRBJ1-4; 8 nucleotides align to TRBD1. The V segment lost 4 bases and the J segment 2 bases; nucleotides outside the gene matches: 0. Germline loops: CDR1 GTSNPN, CDR2 SVGIG (reference sequence). This CDR3 is 13 amino acids long. In nucleotides, the CDR3 is TGTGCCTGGACAGGGGGCACTAATGAAAAACTGTTTTTT. Translation gives CAWTGGTNEKLFF.

The chain recombines TRBV6-5 with TRBJ1-5, with TRBD1 matching over 9 bases. CDR1 is MNHEY, CDR2 SVGAGI, per germline. Germline trimming cut 7 bases from V and 6 bases from J; bases unmatched to any gene: 10. The CDR3 spans 15 residues. DNA of the CDR3: TGTGCCAGCACCTCGGGGGGACAGGGAAGTCAGCCCCAGCATTTT. This gives the protein CASTSGGQGSQPQHF.

The chain employs TRBV5-1 and TRBJ1-1; D possibly corresponds to TRBD1 (5 bases). Per the germline V gene, CDR1 is SGHRS and CDR2 is YFSETQ. Deletions cut 2 bases from V and 8 bases from J, with 7 bases between. The CDR3 loop spans 11 amino acids. The CDR3 reads CASSFNREAFF. The CDR3 coding sequence is TGCGCCAGCAGCTTCAACAGGGAAGCTTTCTTT.